One and the same sample provided the 2 T cell receptor beta chains below, sequenced in a study of T cell clonotyping in hematopoietic cell transplantation. Libraries were prepared by immunoSEQ multiplex PCR; TCRdb keeps only in-frame clonotypes and omits some of them. Of tens of thousands of clones in the sample, roughly 92% are singletons; the top ten hold more than 0.7%. Sequenced input: peripheral blood mononuclear cells. The receptors were sampled from a woman aged 50 to 60 in good health. Some clones in this sample may be carry-over from other donors' samples.

This chain uses TRBV11-3 with TRBJ2-5, with TRBD1 identical over 8 bases. Losses at the gene ends were 4 bases for V and 0 bases for J; bases not matched to a gene: 4. The length of the CDR3 is 15 residues. Germline values: CDR1 SGHNT, CDR2 YENEEA. The CDR3 region has the DNA TGTGCCAGCAGCTGGGGACAGGTCGACCAAGAGACCCAGTACTTC. Its translation is CASSWGQVDQETQYF.

The chain links TRBV11-3 to TRBJ2-2; D may be TRBD2 (5 bases). Germline V gene lookup returns CDR1 SGHNT and CDR2 YENEEA. CDR3 length equals 12 residues. V shed 6 bases and J shed 7 bases, with 9 bases lying between them. This CDR3 is CASSPGSGELFF. The DNA for the CDR3 is TGTGCCAGCAGTCCGGGAAGCGGGGAGCTGTTTTTT.